These T cell receptor beta chains were read from a single sample in a study of CD4+ T cells in melanoma. Using immunoSEQ multiplex PCR, the repertoire was profiled, and TCRdb retains in-frame clones only, with some absent. The data hold around 5,700 clones, with 55% to 75% observed a single time. What was sequenced was cells from a culture (not recorded whether cultured in vitro). These receptors were taken from a human donor with melanoma. CDR3s include the opening cysteine and the closing phenylalanine or tryptophan. The order of the fields is CDR3 protein, CDR3 DNA, V gene, clone size, D gene, J gene. The D gene is left open where the match is weak. Clone size is shown for a subset of rows, as once, few, many or a class of expanded clone.

CDR3 protein: CASSLLASHYEQYF; CDR3 DNA: TGTGCCAGCAGCTTACTAGCGAGCCACTACGAGCAGTACTTC; V gene: TRBV7-9; clone size: NA; D gene: NA; J gene: TRBJ2-7
CDR3 protein: CASSPRTGELFF; CDR3 DNA: TGTGCCAGCAGCCCCCGGACCGGGGAGCTGTTTTTT; V gene: TRBV7-9; clone size: NA; D gene: NA; J gene: TRBJ2-2
CDR3 protein: CAIADRVSYEQYF; CDR3 DNA: TGTGCCATCGCCGACAGGGTCTCCTACGAGCAGTACTTC; V gene: TRBV10-3; clone size: NA; D gene: TRBD1; J gene: TRBJ2-7
CDR3 protein: CASRRDGTNYGYTF; CDR3 DNA: TGTGCCAGCAGAAGGGACGGAACTAACTATGGCTACACCTTC; V gene: TRBV5-4; clone size: NA; D gene: NA; J gene: TRBJ1-2
CDR3 protein: CASSSGVDLSMDF; CDR3 DNA: TGTGCCAGCAGCTCGGGGGTCGACCTAAGTATGGACTTC; V gene: TRBV7-9; clone size: NA; D gene: NA; J gene: TRBJ2-7
CDR3 protein: CASRRDGTSYNEQFF; CDR3 DNA: TGTGCCAGCAGGAGGGACGGGACCTCCTACAATGAGCAGTTCTTC; V gene: TRBV27; clone size: NA; D gene: NA; J gene: TRBJ2-1
CDR3 protein: CASSPRTGGSEQYF; CDR3 DNA: TGTGCCAGCAGCCCTCGGACAGGGGGGAGTGAGCAGTACTTC; V gene: TRBV3-1/TRBV3-2; clone size: once; D gene: TRBD1; J gene: TRBJ2-7
CDR3 protein: CASSYLEGALYGYTF; CDR3 DNA: TGTGCCAGCAGTTACCTTGAGGGGGCCCTATATGGCTACACCTTC; V gene: TRBV6-5; clone size: large; D gene: TRBD1; J gene: TRBJ1-2
CDR3 protein: CASREAGGQVYTF; CDR3 DNA: TGTGCCAGCAGGGAGGCAGGGGGGCAAGTCTACACCTTC; V gene: TRBV5-4; clone size: NA; D gene: TRBD1; J gene: TRBJ1-2
CDR3 protein: CASSLEAQIGEKLFF; CDR3 DNA: TGTGCCAGCAGCTTGGAGGCACAAATAGGGGAAAAACTGTTTTTT; V gene: TRBV5-8; clone size: NA; D gene: NA; J gene: TRBJ1-4
CDR3 protein: CASSDTFTTGVSPIEQYF; CDR3 DNA: TGTGCCAGCAGCGACACCTTTACGACAGGGGTTTCTCCTATCGAGCAGTACTTC; V gene: TRBV14; clone size: once; D gene: TRBD1; J gene: TRBJ2-7
CDR3 protein: CASSQAGTSVFTDTQYF; CDR3 DNA: TGTGCCAGCAGCCAGGCTGGGACTAGCGTATTCACAGATACGCAGTATTTT; V gene: TRBV4-2; clone size: medium-sized; D gene: TRBD2; J gene: TRBJ2-3
CDR3 protein: CASSLNQGRPEAFF; CDR3 DNA: TGTGCCAGCAGCTTGAATCAGGGGCGCCCTGAAGCTTTCTTT; V gene: TRBV5-5; clone size: few; D gene: NA; J gene: TRBJ1-1
CDR3 protein: CASRPGAGSGTQYF; CDR3 DNA: TGTGCCAGCCGCCCGGGGGCCGGATCGGGTACGCAGTATTTT; V gene: TRBV27; clone size: NA; D gene: NA; J gene: TRBJ2-3
CDR3 protein: CASSQGKGRNQPQHF; CDR3 DNA: TGTGCCAGCAGTCAGGGAAAAGGACGCAATCAGCCCCAGCATTTT; V gene: TRBV13; clone size: NA; D gene: NA; J gene: TRBJ1-5
CDR3 protein: CASSIQGGKQYF; CDR3 DNA: TGTGCCAGTAGTATTCAGGGGGGCAAGCAGTACTTC; V gene: TRBV19; clone size: NA; D gene: NA; J gene: TRBJ2-7
CDR3 protein: CASSPSGFYNSPLHF; CDR3 DNA: TGTGCCAGCAGTCCCTCGGGGTTCTATAATTCACCCCTCCACTTT; V gene: TRBV7-9; clone size: NA; D gene: NA; J gene: TRBJ1-6
CDR3 protein: CASSFGRGTLHF; CDR3 DNA: TGTGCCAGCAGTTTTGGTAGGGGAACCCTCCACTTT; V gene: TRBV28; clone size: NA; D gene: NA; J gene: TRBJ1-6
CDR3 protein: CASSEEAGNQPQHF; CDR3 DNA: TGTGCCAGCAGTGAAGAGGCAGGCAATCAGCCCCAGCATTTT; V gene: TRBV2; clone size: NA; D gene: NA; J gene: TRBJ1-5
CDR3 protein: CASSSLAGVETQYF; CDR3 DNA: TGCGCCAGCAGCTCCCTAGCGGGGGTCGAGACCCAGTACTTC; V gene: TRBV5-1; clone size: NA; D gene: TRBD2; J gene: TRBJ2-5
CDR3 protein: CASSQGLGGLKRQESQYF; CDR3 DNA: TGTGCCAGCAGCCAAGGGCTTGGGGGGTTAAAACGCCAAGAGTCCCAGTACTTC; V gene: TRBV4-2; clone size: NA; D gene: NA; J gene: TRBJ2-5
CDR3 protein: CASSLWVLSNYGYTF; CDR3 DNA: TGTGCCAGCAGCTTGTGGGTCCTTTCTAACTATGGCTACACCTTC; V gene: TRBV7-2; clone size: NA; D gene: NA; J gene: TRBJ1-2
CDR3 protein: CASSLKRGGLDEQFF; CDR3 DNA: TGCGCCAGCAGCTTGAAGCGGGGGGGCCTAGATGAGCAGTTCTTC; V gene: TRBV5-1; clone size: NA; D gene: TRBD2; J gene: TRBJ2-1
CDR3 protein: CASSAGQLGIYGYTF; CDR3 DNA: TGCGCCAGCAGCGCCGGACAGTTGGGAATCTATGGCTACACCTTC; V gene: TRBV5-1; clone size: few; D gene: NA; J gene: TRBJ1-2
CDR3 protein: CASSQSSYEQYF; CDR3 DNA: TGTGCCAGCAGCCAGTCTTCCTACGAGCAGTACTTC; V gene: TRBV7-2; clone size: few; D gene: NA; J gene: TRBJ2-7
CDR3 protein: CASSSFAGGAQFF; CDR3 DNA: TGTGCCAGCAGCTCATTTGCCGGGGGCGCGCAGTTCTTC; V gene: TRBV9; clone size: NA; D gene: NA; J gene: TRBJ2-1
CDR3 protein: CASSEMRGGTEQFF; CDR3 DNA: TGTGCCAGCAGTGAGATGCGGGGGGGTACTGAGCAGTTCTTC; V gene: TRBV6-1; clone size: NA; D gene: TRBD2; J gene: TRBJ2-1
CDR3 protein: CASTDLAVNTEAFF; CDR3 DNA: TGTGCCAGTACCGATTTGGCGGTGAACACTGAAGCTTTCTTT; V gene: TRBV19; clone size: NA; D gene: NA; J gene: TRBJ1-1
CDR3 protein: CASSVTTDRGKQFF; CDR3 DNA: TGTGCCAGCAGCGTGACGACGGACAGGGGGAAACAGTTCTTC; V gene: TRBV9; clone size: NA; D gene: TRBD1; J gene: TRBJ2-1
CDR3 protein: CASSRRHPDGSYNSPLHF; CDR3 DNA: TGCGCCAGCAGCCGCAGGCATCCTGATGGGTCCTATAATTCACCCCTCCACTTT; V gene: TRBV5-1; clone size: medium-sized; D gene: NA; J gene: TRBJ1-6
CDR3 protein: CASSPQAKLNTGELFF; CDR3 DNA: TGTGCCAGCAGCCCTCAGGCAAAATTAAACACCGGGGAGCTGTTTTTT; V gene: TRBV7-9; clone size: once; D gene: NA; J gene: TRBJ2-2
CDR3 protein: CAISRAGNTEAFF; CDR3 DNA: TGTGCCATCAGCAGGGCTGGAAACACTGAAGCTTTCTTT; V gene: TRBV10-3; clone size: NA; D gene: NA; J gene: TRBJ1-1
CDR3 protein: CASSYADRRAEAFF; CDR3 DNA: TGTGCCAGCAGTTACGCGGACAGGCGGGCTGAAGCTTTCTTT; V gene: TRBV6-5; clone size: NA; D gene: TRBD1; J gene: TRBJ1-1
CDR3 protein: CASSDWVQGAGEQYF; CDR3 DNA: TGTGCCAGCAGTGATTGGGTGCAGGGGGCGGGAGAGCAGTACTTC; V gene: TRBV2; clone size: NA; D gene: TRBD1; J gene: TRBJ2-7
CDR3 protein: CASSLAQRAPLHF; CDR3 DNA: TGTGCCAGCAGTTTGGCCCAAAGGGCACCCCTCCACTTT; V gene: TRBV27; clone size: NA; D gene: NA; J gene: TRBJ1-6
CDR3 protein: CASSLTGFGVNTEAFF; CDR3 DNA: TGTGCCAGCAGTTTGACAGGGTTCGGGGTGAACACTGAAGCTTTCTTT; V gene: TRBV6-6; clone size: NA; D gene: TRBD1; J gene: TRBJ1-1
CDR3 protein: CASSLAGTGYNEQFF; CDR3 DNA: TGTGCCAGCAGCTTAGCAGGGACAGGATACAATGAGCAGTTCTTC; V gene: TRBV11-1; clone size: NA; D gene: TRBD1; J gene: TRBJ2-1
CDR3 protein: CASSLGTGSGYTF; CDR3 DNA: TGTGCCAGCAGCTTGGGGACAGGGAGTGGCTACACCTTC; V gene: TRBV7-9; clone size: hyperexpanded; D gene: TRBD1; J gene: TRBJ1-2
CDR3 protein: CASSFLSPTAEAFF; CDR3 DNA: TGTGCCAGCAGTTTTCTCTCGCCGACAGCTGAAGCTTTCTTT; V gene: TRBV27; clone size: few; D gene: NA; J gene: TRBJ1-1
CDR3 protein: CASSYRQLNTEAFF; CDR3 DNA: TGTGCCAGCAGTTACCGACAGTTGAACACTGAAGCTTTCTTT; V gene: TRBV6-5; clone size: few; D gene: NA; J gene: TRBJ1-1
CDR3 protein: CASSPEPGLTEQYF; CDR3 DNA: TGCGCCAGCAGCCCTGAACCGGGACTTACCGAGCAGTACTTC; V gene: TRBV5-1; clone size: NA; D gene: NA; J gene: TRBJ2-7
CDR3 protein: CASSFGAGGTGDEQFF; CDR3 DNA: TGTGCCAGCAGCTTCGGCGCGGGGGGGACTGGGGATGAGCAGTTCTTC; V gene: TRBV7-6; clone size: medium-sized; D gene: TRBD2; J gene: TRBJ2-1
CDR3 protein: CASSEAEVRKEQYF; CDR3 DNA: TGTGCCAGCAGTGAAGCGGAGGTCCGAAAGGAGCAGTACTTC; V gene: TRBV6-1; clone size: NA; D gene: NA; J gene: TRBJ2-7
CDR3 protein: CASSSDYYEQYF; CDR3 DNA: TGTGCCAGCAGCTCGGATTACTACGAGCAGTACTTC; V gene: TRBV7-9; clone size: NA; D gene: NA; J gene: TRBJ2-7
CDR3 protein: CASSQDSGVNTEAFF; CDR3 DNA: TGCGCCAGCAGCCAAGATTCGGGGGTGAACACTGAAGCTTTCTTT; V gene: TRBV4-3; clone size: NA; D gene: NA; J gene: TRBJ1-1
CDR3 protein: CASSRTGGTEAFF; CDR3 DNA: TGTGCCAGCAGCCGGACAGGCGGCACTGAAGCTTTCTTT; V gene: TRBV7-3; clone size: NA; D gene: TRBD1; J gene: TRBJ1-1
CDR3 protein: CASSYSQSTEAFF; CDR3 DNA: TGTGCCAGCAGTTATAGCCAATCCACTGAAGCTTTCTTT; V gene: TRBV6-2/TRBV6-3; clone size: medium-sized; D gene: NA; J gene: TRBJ1-1
CDR3 protein: CASSLQGNEQFF; CDR3 DNA: TGTGCCAGCAGCCTACAGGGTAATGAGCAGTTCTTC; V gene: TRBV6-5; clone size: NA; D gene: NA; J gene: TRBJ2-1
CDR3 protein: CASSLSRDDYGYTF; CDR3 DNA: TGTGCCAGCAGTTTAAGTAGGGATGACTATGGCTACACCTTC; V gene: TRBV27; clone size: medium-sized; D gene: NA; J gene: TRBJ1-2